This TCR beta chain was sequenced for a study of molecular identifiers for immune sequencing clone quantification. Whole-study results and caveats: Clonotypes topping 20 RNA copies carried over 99% of effector molecules but under 1% of naive ones.

Looked up from germline, CDR1 is SGHNT and CDR2 is YENEEA. The CDR3 spans 20 residues. The J segment lost 0 bases and the V segment lost 5 bases, leaving 16 bases of the junction unmatched. Points on this clonotype: The antigen remains undetermined.

MiXCR, applied by TCRdb to the PCR reads, yields one record per CDR3 protein. The table lists 460,000 or so distinct CDR3 sequences, about 25% of them singletons. The sequenced material came from naive CD8+ T cells from blood, with Jurkat cell RNA spiked in. Stated subset: FACS-sorted CD8+CD4-CCR7+CD45RA+ naive T cells. This TCR was recovered from a human donor in good health. Some libraries in this study had Jurkat cell RNA spiked in. V usage is TRBV11-3 and J usage is TRBJ2-1, with 10 bases matching TRBD2. The chain's CDR3 is CASSDSSGSPSRTSYNEQFF. For the CDR3, the DNA is TGTGCCAGCAGCGACTCTAGCGGGAGTCCTTCGCGTACCTCCTACAATGAGCAGTTCTTC.